The clone carrying this T cell receptor (beta chain) occurred once. Its antigen is unidentified. The sample comes from a study of T cells in narcolepsy. Background on the study: Enrolled donors included narcolepsy type 1 or type 2 patients and healthy controls. General study points: Autoreactive clonotypes reportedly recurred in blood of same and different patients, not controls. Same-patient CSF and blood CD4+ T cell clonotypes included HCRT-specific and TRIB2-specific autoreactive ones.

The CDR3 runs to 13 residues. V was cut by 5 bases and J by 3 bases, with 8 bases left in between. Germline V gene sequence: CDR1 LNHDA, CDR2 SQIVND (reference sequence). Assay used: immunoSEQ multiplex PCR; TCRdb lists only in-frame clones, some missing. The table lists fewer than 15,000 clones, 85% to 90% of them singletons. V usage is TRBV19 and J usage is TRBJ1-5; D is ambiguous. The sample comprised CD45RA- memory CD4+ T cells from PBMCs. The source of this sequence is a human donor with narcolepsy. The CDR3, as DNA: TGTGCCAGTAGTCGGGAAAACAATCAGCCCCAGCATTTT. This translates into CASSRENNQPQHF.